A single TCR beta chain is shown here with its context. Its antigen is not identified. The data were obtained in a study of cytomegalovirus exposure and HLA in healthy donors. Study-wide findings and caveats: Being productive about 87% or about 30% of the time was typical of most TCR beta V segments in an earlier analysis.

The CDR3 runs 15 residues. Germline loops: CDR1 GTSNPN, CDR2 SVGIG (reference sequence). With 3 bases removed from V and 7 bases from J, the gap between germline ends came to 21 bases. Researchers ran the PCR with 60 Vbeta and 13 Jbeta primers. Clones were read by immunoSEQ multiplex PCR, and TCRdb kept only the in-frame ones, dropping some. Counted here are around 190,000 clones, around 87% occurring once; the ten biggest clones make up approximately 1.1%. This receptor was taken from a boy aged 2 to 10 in good health and CMV-seronegative. This chain connects TRBV30 to TRBJ2-5; perhaps TRBD2 as D (5 bases). Sequences were obtained from PBMCs. The chain's CDR3 is CAWSLPARGLGTQYF. CDR3 DNA sequence: TGTGCCTGGAGCCTTCCAGCACGCGGGCTTGGGACCCAGTACTTC.